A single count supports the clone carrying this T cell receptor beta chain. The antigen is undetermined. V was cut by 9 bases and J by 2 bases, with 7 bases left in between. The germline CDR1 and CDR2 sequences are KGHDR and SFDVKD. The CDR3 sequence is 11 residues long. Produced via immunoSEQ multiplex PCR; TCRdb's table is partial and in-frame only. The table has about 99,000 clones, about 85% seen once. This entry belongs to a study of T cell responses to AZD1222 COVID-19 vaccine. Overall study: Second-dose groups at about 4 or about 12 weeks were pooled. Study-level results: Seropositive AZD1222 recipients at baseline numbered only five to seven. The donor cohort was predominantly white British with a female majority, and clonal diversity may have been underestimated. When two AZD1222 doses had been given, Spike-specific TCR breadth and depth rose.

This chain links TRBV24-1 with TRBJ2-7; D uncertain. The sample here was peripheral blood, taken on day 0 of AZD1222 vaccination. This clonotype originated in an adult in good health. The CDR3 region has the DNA TGTGCCACCTCGGGCCCCTACGAGCAGTACGTC. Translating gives CATSGPYEQYV.